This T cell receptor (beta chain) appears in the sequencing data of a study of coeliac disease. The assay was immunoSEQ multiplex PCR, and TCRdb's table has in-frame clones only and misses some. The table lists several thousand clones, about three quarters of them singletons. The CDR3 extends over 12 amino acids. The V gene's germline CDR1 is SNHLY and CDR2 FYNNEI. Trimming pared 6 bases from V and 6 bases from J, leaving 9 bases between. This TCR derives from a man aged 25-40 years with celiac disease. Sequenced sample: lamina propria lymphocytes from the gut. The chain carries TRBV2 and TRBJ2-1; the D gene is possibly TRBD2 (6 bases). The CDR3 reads CASSRRGNEQFF. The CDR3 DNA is TGTGCCAGCAGCCGGAGGGGCAATGAGCAGTTCTTC.